This TCR beta chain appears in the sequencing data of a study of T cell repertoires in cytomegalovirus infection. Regarding the study as a whole: Cumulative public TCR beta family frequency identified carriers of CMV plus the relevant HLA. It was HLA-C-restricted CMV-specific TCR beta clonotypes that dominated the response ex vivo.

TCRdb passed the reads through MiXCR, listing each CDR3 protein once. In the table there are about 130,000 distinct CDR3 sequences, 7% to 10% of which are singletons. V was cut by 6 bases and J by 5 bases, with 17 bases left in between. The CDR3 totals 15 residues. This clonotype was counted many times. What it binds is unknown. Sequencing used PBMCs. This rearrangement joins TRBV12-3 or TRBV12-4 to TRBJ2-1; possibly TRBD1 or TRBD2 for D (5 bases each). The sequence was collected from a human donor in good health (CMV status not recorded). Some clones in this sample may be carry-over from other donors' samples. The CDR3 here is CASRPGAGLDNEQFF. DNA of the CDR3: TGTGCCAGCAGGCCCGGGGCAGGATTGGACAATGAGCAGTTCTTC.